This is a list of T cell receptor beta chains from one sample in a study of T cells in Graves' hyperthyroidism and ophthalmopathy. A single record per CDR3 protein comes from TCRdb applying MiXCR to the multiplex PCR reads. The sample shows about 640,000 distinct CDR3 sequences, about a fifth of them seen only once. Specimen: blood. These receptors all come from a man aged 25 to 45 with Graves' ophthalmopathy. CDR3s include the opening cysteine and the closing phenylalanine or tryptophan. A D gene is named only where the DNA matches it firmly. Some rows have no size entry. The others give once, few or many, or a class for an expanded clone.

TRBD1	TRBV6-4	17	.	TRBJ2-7	CASSVTSPGQSSYEQYF	TGTGCCAGCAGTGTTACCTCGCCGGGACAGAGCTCCTACGAGCAGTACTTC
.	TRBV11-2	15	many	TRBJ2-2	CASSLLRTATGELFF	TGTGCCAGCAGCTTGCTAAGGACAGCTACCGGGGAGCTGTTTTTT
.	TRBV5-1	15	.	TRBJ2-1	CASSKETGYYNEQFF	TGCGCCAGCAGCAAGGAAACGGGGTATTACAATGAGCAGTTCTTC
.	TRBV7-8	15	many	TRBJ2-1	CASSLVAGFYNEQFF	TGTGCCAGCAGCTTAGTGGCGGGATTCTACAATGAGCAGTTCTTC
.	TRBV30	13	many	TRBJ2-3	CAWNGYLGDTQYF	TGTGCCTGGAACGGATATTTGGGAGATACGCAGTATTTT
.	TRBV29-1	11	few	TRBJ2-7	CSVLFNYEQYF	TGCAGCGTTTTGTTCAACTACGAGCAGTACTTC
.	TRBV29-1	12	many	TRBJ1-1	CSVEGTGPEAFF	TGCAGCGTTGAAGGGACGGGGCCTGAAGCTTTCTTT
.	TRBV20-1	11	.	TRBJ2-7	CSASGGYEQYF	TGCAGTGCTAGTGGGGGCTACGAGCAGTACTTC
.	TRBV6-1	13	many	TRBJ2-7	CASSPPNSYEQYF	TGTGCCAGCAGCCCTCCTAACTCCTACGAGCAGTACTTC
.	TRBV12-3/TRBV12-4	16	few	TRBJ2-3	CASSLFSSATGDTQYF	TGTGCCAGCAGTTTGTTTTCCAGCGCCACGGGGGATACGCAGTATTTT
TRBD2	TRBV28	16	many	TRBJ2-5	CASTDTLAGERETQYF	TGTGCCAGCACAGACACACTAGCGGGAGAAAGAGAGACCCAGTACTTC
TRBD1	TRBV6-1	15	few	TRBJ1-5	CASSETGGFNQPQHF	TGTGCCAGCAGTGAAACAGGGGGTTTCAATCAGCCCCAGCATTTT
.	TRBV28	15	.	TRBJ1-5	CASSPLGPGNEPQHF	TGTGCCAGCAGTCCTCTGGGACCGGGAAATGAGCCCCAGCATTTT
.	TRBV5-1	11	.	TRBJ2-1	CATIQGNEQFF	TGCGCCACCATACAGGGCAACGAGCAGTTCTTC
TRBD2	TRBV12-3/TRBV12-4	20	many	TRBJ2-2	CASSLNPGLAGGTNTGELFF	TGTGCCAGCAGTTTAAACCCTGGACTAGCGGGAGGAACGAACACCGGGGAGCTGTTTTTT
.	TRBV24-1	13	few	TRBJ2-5	CATSDFSLETQYF	TGTGCCACCAGTGATTTTTCCCTCGAGACCCAGTACTTC